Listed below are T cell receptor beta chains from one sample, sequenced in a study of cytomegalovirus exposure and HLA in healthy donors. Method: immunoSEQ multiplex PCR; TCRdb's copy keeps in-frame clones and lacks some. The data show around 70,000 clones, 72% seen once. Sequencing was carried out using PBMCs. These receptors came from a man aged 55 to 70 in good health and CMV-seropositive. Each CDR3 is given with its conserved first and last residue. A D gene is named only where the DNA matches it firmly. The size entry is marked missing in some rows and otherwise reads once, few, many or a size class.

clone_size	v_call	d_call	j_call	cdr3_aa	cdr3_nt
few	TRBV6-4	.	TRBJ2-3	CASSGGAPTDTQYF	TGTGCCAGCAGTGGAGGAGCCCCCACAGATACGCAGTATTTT
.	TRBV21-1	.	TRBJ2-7	CASSKVVGQGPTYEQYF	TGTGCCAGCAGCAAAGTGGTGGGACAGGGGCCGACCTACGAGCAGTACTTC
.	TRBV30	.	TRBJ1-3	CAWSEGVTEMGSTIYF	TGTGCCTGGAGTGAGGGCGTGACAGAGATGGGAAGCACCATATATTTT
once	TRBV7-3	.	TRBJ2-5	CASSLTRGSWETQYF	TGTGCCAGCAGCTTAACTAGGGGGAGCTGGGAGACCCAGTACTTC
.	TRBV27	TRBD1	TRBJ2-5	CASSPSPTGERETQYF	TGTGCCAGCAGTCCCTCGCCGACAGGGGAAAGAGAGACCCAGTACTTC
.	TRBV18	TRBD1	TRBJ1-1	CASSPHRDSEAFF	TGTGCCAGCTCACCTCACCGGGACAGTGAAGCTTTCTTT
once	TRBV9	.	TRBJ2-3	CASSVDGRDTQYF	TGTGCCAGCAGCGTAGACGGGAGAGATACGCAGTATTTT
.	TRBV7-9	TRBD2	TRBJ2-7	CASSSGGGTDLRQYF	TGTGCCAGCAGCTCCGGGGGGGGCACAGACCTTCGGCAGTACTTC
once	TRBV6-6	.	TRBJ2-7	CASSPGGSYEQYF	TGTGCCAGCAGTCCTGGAGGGAGCTACGAGCAGTACTTC
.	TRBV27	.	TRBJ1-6	CASSSFSLGSPLHF	TGTGCCAGCAGTTCCTTTAGCCTTGGGTCACCCCTCCACTTT
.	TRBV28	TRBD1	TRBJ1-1	CASSASGQGNTEAFF	TGTGCCAGCAGTGCCTCGGGACAGGGGAACACTGAAGCTTTCTTT
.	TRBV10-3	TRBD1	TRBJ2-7	CAISESAVTGSYEQYF	TGTGCCATCAGTGAGTCAGCCGTGACAGGGTCCTACGAGCAGTACTTC
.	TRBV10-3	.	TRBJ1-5	CAISVEAQDNQPQHF	TGTGCCATCAGTGTGGAGGCGCAGGACAATCAGCCCCAGCATTTT
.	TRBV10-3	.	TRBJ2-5	CAISEGEGEETQYF	TGTGCCATCAGTGAGGGTGAGGGAGAAGAGACCCAGTACTTC
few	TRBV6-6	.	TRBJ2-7	CASERLVGYEQYF	TGTGCCAGCGAGAGACTAGTAGGCTACGAGCAGTACTTC